The 5 T cell receptor beta chains below come from one sample, sequenced in a study of cytomegalovirus exposure and HLA in healthy donors. Use of 60 Vbeta and 13 Jbeta primers characterized the PCR. TCRdb's table, derived via immunoSEQ multiplex PCR, lists solely in-frame clones and lacks some. The sample shows 150,000 to 200,000 clones, 79% of them seen only once. The sequenced sample consisted of PBMCs. The source of these receptors is a woman in her thirties in good health and CMV-seropositive.

This clone was seen only once. The rearrangement uses TRBV7-9 and TRBJ2-3, with D perhaps matching TRBD1 (6 bases). V gave up 11 bases and J gave up 6 bases, with 21 bases separating them. The CDR3 runs 14 residues. Germline loops: CDR1 SEHNR, CDR2 FQNEAQ (reference sequence). Written as DNA, the CDR3 is TGTGCCGTGAAACAACAGGGAACTCTCGATACGCAGTATTTT. Translated: CAVKQQGTLDTQYF. The full variable domain, rest sourced from reference TRBV7-9 and TRBJ2-3, is DTGVSQNPRHKITKRGQNVTFRCDPISEHNRLYWYRQTLGQGPEFLTYFQNEAQLEKSRLLSDRFSAERPKGSFSTLEIQRTEQGDSAMYLCAVKQQGTLDTQYFGPGTRLTVL.

The chain recombines TRBV9 with TRBJ1-1; TRBD1 might be the D (5 bases). Trimming shortened V by 3 bases and J by 5 bases, and 17 bases separated the two germline ends. This CDR3 spans 15 amino acids. Looked up from germline, CDR1 is SGDLS and CDR2 is YYNGEE. CDR3 sequence (DNA): TGTGCCAGCAGCGCGTTCTCGGTCCGGGGGACTGAAGCTTTCTTT. Its translation: CASSAFSVRGTEAFF.

The chain joins TRBV7-9 to TRBJ2-7; possible D gene TRBD1, 6 bases. The germline CDR1 and CDR2 sequences are SEHNR and FQNEAQ (reference sequence). The length of the CDR3 is 14 residues. Trimming pared 5 bases from V and 5 bases from J, leaving 16 bases between. CDR3 amino acids: CASSPGTPEDEQYF. The CDR3, as DNA: TGTGCCAGCAGCCCGGGGACACCGGAAGACGAGCAGTACTTC. Looking up the rest from reference TRBV7-9 and TRBJ2-7 gives the full variable domain: DTGVSQNPRHKITKRGQNVTFRCDPISEHNRLYWYRQTLGQGPEFLTYFQNEAQLEKSRLLSDRFSAERPKGSFSTLEIQRTEQGDSAMYLCASSPGTPEDEQYFGPGTRLTVT.

The chain is built from TRBV5-5 and TRBJ1-2; D remains ambiguous. CDR3 length: 13 amino acids. The ends were cut back, 0 bases at V and 2 bases at J, with 5 bases in the middle. Germline V gene sequence: CDR1 SGHKS, CDR2 YYEKEE (reference sequence). CDR3 sequence (DNA): TGTGCCAGCAGCTTGGGAGGGAACTATGGCTACACCTTC. Translating gives CASSLGGNYGYTF.

The chain has TRBV9 and TRBJ2-5; 8 bases line up with TRBD1. The CDR3 is 14 residues long. The junction had 3 bases not matched to a gene; V was cut back by 4 bases and J by 1 base. Germline assignment: CDR1 SGDLS and CDR2 YYNGEE. CDR3 residues: CASSPGTGQETQYF. The CDR3 DNA follows: TGTGCCAGCAGCCCCGGGACAGGCCAAGAGACCCAGTACTTC.